This T cell receptor beta chain stems from a study of T cells expressing NK-cell markers. For the study at large: Sequencing covered eight donors, seven HCMV-seropositive and one seronegative.

TCRdb reprocessed the 5' RACE reads, with one entry per CDR3 protein and no DNA. The listing contains more than 250,000 distinct CDR3 sequences. Findings and limits, study-wide: It is unclear if expanded NKG2C-expressing clones target HCMV antigens.

Looked up from germline, CDR1 is MGHRA and CDR2 is YSYEKL. This CDR3 comprises 16 residues. Concerning this clonotype: Its antigen is still unknown.

This chain links TRBV4-1 with TRBJ1-4; checking the TCRdb D call of TRBD1 is not possible without DNA. The receptor's source is a man between 18 and 35 years old in good health. The specimen sequenced was blood T cells: a sorted CD56 or NKG2C T cell subset, CD4+ or CD8+ T cells, or bulk PBMC T cells (not recorded which). CDR3: CASSRSTGQNNEKLFF.